Listed below are T cell receptor beta chains from one sample, sequenced in a study of blood T cell repertoires in COVID-19. Sequencing used immunoSEQ multiplex PCR; TCRdb keeps in-frame clones, though not all of them. The table records some 75,000 clones, more than 60% of them present only once. The material sequenced was peripheral blood. The receptor set was obtained from a woman older than 75 with active or convalescent COVID-19. Each CDR3 is given with its conserved first and last residue. The order of the fields is V gene, D gene, J gene, clone size, CDR3 protein, CDR3 DNA. The D gene is left open where the match is weak. Size tells how often a clone was seen (once, few, many) or the class of an expanded clone, and some rows leave it out.

v_call: TRBV4-3; d_call: .; j_call: TRBJ2-7; clone_size: .; cdr3_aa: CASSQGLSYEQYF; cdr3_nt: TGCGCCAGCAGCCAAGGTCTCTCCTACGAGCAGTACTTC
v_call: TRBV4-3; d_call: TRBD1; j_call: TRBJ1-1; clone_size: .; cdr3_aa: CASSQAAMGQWGNTEAFF; cdr3_nt: TGCGCCAGCAGCCAAGCGGCAATGGGACAGTGGGGGAACACTGAAGCTTTCTTT
v_call: TRBV5-6; d_call: TRBD1; j_call: TRBJ1-5; clone_size: few; cdr3_aa: CASSFQGANQPQHF; cdr3_nt: TGTGCCAGCAGTTTTCAGGGGGCCAATCAGCCCCAGCATTTT
v_call: TRBV27; d_call: .; j_call: TRBJ2-2; clone_size: .; cdr3_aa: CASSLLPGGMDLFF; cdr3_nt: TGTGCCAGCAGTTTGCTACCCGGGGGAATGGATCTGTTTTTT
v_call: TRBV4-1; d_call: TRBD1; j_call: TRBJ1-1; clone_size: .; cdr3_aa: CASSPTGARNTEAFF; cdr3_nt: TGCGCCAGCAGCCCCACAGGGGCGCGGAACACTGAAGCTTTCTTT
v_call: TRBV29-1; d_call: TRBD1; j_call: TRBJ1-1; clone_size: many; cdr3_aa: CSVSPGQGSEAFF; cdr3_nt: TGCAGCGTGTCTCCGGGACAGGGATCTGAAGCTTTCTTT
v_call: TRBV10-3; d_call: .; j_call: TRBJ1-5; clone_size: .; cdr3_aa: CAINEGNQPQHF; cdr3_nt: TGTGCCATCAACGAGGGCAATCAGCCCCAGCATTTT
v_call: TRBV7-3; d_call: .; j_call: TRBJ2-7; clone_size: .; cdr3_aa: CASSREHRGEQYF; cdr3_nt: TGTGCCAGCAGCCGCGAGCACCGTGGCGAGCAGTACTTC
v_call: TRBV15; d_call: .; j_call: TRBJ1-3; clone_size: .; cdr3_aa: CATSTDSSGNTIYF; cdr3_nt: TGTGCCACCAGCACGGACAGCTCTGGAAACACCATATATTTT
v_call: TRBV3-1/TRBV3-2; d_call: .; j_call: TRBJ1-1; clone_size: .; cdr3_aa: CASSQVGENTEAFF; cdr3_nt: TGTGCCAGCAGCCAAGTCGGGGAGAACACTGAAGCTTTCTTT
v_call: TRBV3-1/TRBV3-2; d_call: .; j_call: TRBJ1-2; clone_size: .; cdr3_aa: CASSQDDNLSSYTF; cdr3_nt: TGTGCCAGCAGCCAAGATGACAATCTCAGTAGCTACACCTTC
v_call: TRBV4-3; d_call: .; j_call: TRBJ1-1; clone_size: .; cdr3_aa: CASSQDDNPREAFF; cdr3_nt: TGCGCCAGCAGCCAAGATGACAACCCAAGGGAAGCTTTCTTT
v_call: TRBV5-5; d_call: .; j_call: TRBJ1-3; clone_size: .; cdr3_aa: CASSFNTAHGNTIYF; cdr3_nt: TGTGCCAGCAGCTTTAACACAGCTCATGGAAACACCATATATTTT
v_call: TRBV7-2; d_call: .; j_call: TRBJ1-5; clone_size: .; cdr3_aa: CASSQDGLQPQHF; cdr3_nt: TGTGCCAGCAGCCAAGACGGACTTCAGCCCCAGCATTTT
v_call: TRBV19; d_call: .; j_call: TRBJ2-5; clone_size: .; cdr3_aa: CASSITQETQYF; cdr3_nt: TGTGCCAGTAGTATCACTCAAGAGACCCAGTACTTC
v_call: TRBV28; d_call: TRBD1; j_call: TRBJ2-1; clone_size: .; cdr3_aa: CASSLRQGAINEQFF; cdr3_nt: TGTGCCAGCAGTTTAAGGCAGGGGGCTATCAATGAGCAGTTCTTC
v_call: TRBV2; d_call: .; j_call: TRBJ1-5; clone_size: few; cdr3_aa: CASSETGYSNQPQHF; cdr3_nt: TGTGCCAGCAGTGAAACAGGGTATAGCAATCAGCCCCAGCATTTT
v_call: TRBV2; d_call: .; j_call: TRBJ1-2; clone_size: .; cdr3_aa: CASSEAPLYGYTF; cdr3_nt: TGTGCCAGCAGTGAAGCCCCCCTCTATGGCTACACCTTC